This T cell receptor beta chain was identified during a study of cytomegalovirus exposure and HLA in healthy donors. Study-wide findings and caveats: Reportedly, diagnosis of cytomegalovirus status by the classifier showed high specificity and sensitivity.

Clones were sequenced by immunoSEQ multiplex PCR, and TCRdb holds only the in-frame ones, with some missing. Altogether roughly 120,000 clones are present, around 87% being singletons, with the ten largest covering about 6%. This CDR3 contains 18 residues. Losses at the gene ends were 5 bases for V and 5 bases for J; bases not matched to a gene: 13. CDR1 is SGHTA, CDR2 FQGTGA, per germline. About this clone: The antigen is not known.

The sequence was collected from a woman between 18 and 29 years old in good health and CMV-seropositive. The material sequenced was PBMCs. This sequence joins TRBV7-3 and TRBJ2-5; 14 positions agree with TRBD2. Written as DNA, the CDR3 is TGTGCCAGCAGCCCCGGGGGACTAGCGGGGGCCTTACGGGAGACCCAGTACTTC. Translating gives CASSPGGLAGALRETQYF. The variable domain in full, with the rest retrieved from reference TRBV7-3 and TRBJ2-5, is GAGVSQTPSNKVTEKGKYVELRCDPISGHTALYWYRQSLGQGPEFLIYFQGTGAADDSGLPNDRFFAVRPEGSVSTLKIQRTERGDSAVYLCASSPGGLAGALRETQYFGPGTRLLVL.